The T cell receptor beta chain described here comes from a study of OX40 agonist ivuxolimab in advanced cancers. Overall study: With ivuxolimab, an agonistic anti-OX40 (CD134) antibody, patients were treated. Antecedent anti-PD-1, anti-PD-L1 or anti-CTLA-4 therapy was permissible, with approximately 44% having received some.

A few counts support this clone. What it binds is unknown. Overall study findings and caveats: At doses 0.1 to 3.0 mg/kg, CD4+ and CD8+ clones expanded.

Systemic immunosuppression or a history of autoimmune disease excluded patients. Produced via immunoSEQ multiplex PCR; TCRdb's table is partial and in-frame only. The sample lists tens of thousands of clones; around 90% were seen once. The germline gives CDR1 SGDLS, CDR2 YYNGEE. The CDR3 covers 14 residues. V was trimmed by 0 bases and J by 9 bases, leaving 13 bases between them. The chain combines TRBV9 with TRBJ2-1; D remains ambiguous. This sequence was found in an adult with an advanced solid tumor such as melanoma, head and neck, liver or kidney cancer. This material consisted of CD4+ or CD8+ T cells sorted from blood, taken in a trial of the OX40 agonist ivuxolimab. The CDR3 region is CASSVEWVATEQFF. The CDR3 nucleotides read TGTGCCAGCAGCGTAGAATGGGTTGCAACTGAGCAGTTCTTC.